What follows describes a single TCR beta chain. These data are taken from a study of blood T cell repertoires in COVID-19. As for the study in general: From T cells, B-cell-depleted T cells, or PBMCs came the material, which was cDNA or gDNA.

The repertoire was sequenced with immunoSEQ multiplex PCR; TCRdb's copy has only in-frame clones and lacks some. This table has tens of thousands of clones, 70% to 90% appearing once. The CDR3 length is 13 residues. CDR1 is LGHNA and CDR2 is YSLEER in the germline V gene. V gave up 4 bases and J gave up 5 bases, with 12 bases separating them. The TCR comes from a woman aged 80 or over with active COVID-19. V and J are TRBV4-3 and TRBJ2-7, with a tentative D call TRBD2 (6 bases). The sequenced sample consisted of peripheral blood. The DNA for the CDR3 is TGCGCCAGCAGCCCAGGACTATTCGACGAGCAGTACTTC. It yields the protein CASSPGLFDEQYF.